The clone carrying this T cell receptor beta chain turned up a few times. Its antigen is as yet unknown. This specimen belongs to a study of T cells in Graves' hyperthyroidism and ophthalmopathy. Study-level findings and limits: Separation of ophthalmopathy from stable hyperthyroidism was achieved by a 13 V-J model. Among thyroid clonotypes expanded above 0.001, most also appeared in blood.

Using RNA transcripts as the source, TCR beta CDR3 regions were amplified. The primer set for the first-round RT-PCR of the TCR CDR3 was HTBI. TCRdb itself ran the multiplex PCR reads through MiXCR, one entry per CDR3 protein. In the table there are a few hundred thousand distinct CDR3 sequences, 25% of which are singletons. CDR3 length: 13 amino acids. Germline V lookup: CDR1 LGHNT, CDR2 FRNRAP. The V end lost 6 bases, the J end lost 5 bases, and 10 bases lay between the germline ends. Fresh peripheral blood, 10 ml, yielded the PBMCs. The receptor comes from a man aged 50 or older with Graves' hyperthyroidism. Sequencing used blood. The J gene is TRBJ2-2, the V gene TRBV12-5; D assignment may be TRBD1 or TRBD2 (5 bases each). CDR3: CASGRDGTGELFF. In DNA, the CDR3 is TGTGCTAGTGGCCGGGACGGGACCGGGGAGCTGTTTTTT.